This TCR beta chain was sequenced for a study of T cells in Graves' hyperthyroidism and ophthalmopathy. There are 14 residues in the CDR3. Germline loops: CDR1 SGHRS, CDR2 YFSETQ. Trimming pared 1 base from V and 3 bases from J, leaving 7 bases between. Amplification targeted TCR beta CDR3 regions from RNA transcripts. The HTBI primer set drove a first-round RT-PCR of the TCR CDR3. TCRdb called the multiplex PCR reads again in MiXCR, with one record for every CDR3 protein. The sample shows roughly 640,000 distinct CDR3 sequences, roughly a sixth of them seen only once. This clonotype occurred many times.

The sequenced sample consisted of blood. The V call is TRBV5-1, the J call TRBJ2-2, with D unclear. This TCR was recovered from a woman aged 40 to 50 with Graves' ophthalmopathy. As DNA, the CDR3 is TGCGCCAGCAGCTTGAGGGCCGACACCGGGGAGCTGTTTTTT. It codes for CASSLRADTGELFF.